The next 9 T cell receptor beta chains were all read from a single sample in a study of shared T cell receptors in the human thymus. Clones were sequenced by immunoSEQ multiplex PCR, and TCRdb holds only the in-frame ones, with some missing. Of hundreds of thousands of clones listed, roughly 85% are singletons. These data also featured in a second study, about human thymus T cells.

Sequencing was performed on thymocytes. The origin of the receptors is a girl under three years old with a congenital heart defect.

The J gene is TRBJ1-6, the V gene TRBV11-2; D unresolved. The CDR3 runs to 16 residues. V was trimmed by 0 bases and J by 8 bases, leaving 14 bases between them. CDR1 is SGHAT and CDR2 is FQNNGV in the germline V gene. The CDR3 sequence: CASSLDRGLPDSPLHF. DNA for the CDR3: TGTGCCAGCAGCTTAGATCGAGGTCTACCGGATTCACCCCTCCACTTT.

In DNA, the CDR3 is TGTGCCAGCAGAATGGGACTAGCGGGGAGCACAGATACGCAGTATTTT. This encodes CASRMGLAGSTDTQYF. This sequence joins TRBV6-6 and TRBJ2-3; the match to TRBD2 covers 13 bases. The V gene end was trimmed by 6 bases and the J gene end by 0 bases; junction bases not matched to a gene: 3. The CDR3 has 16 residues. From germline, CDR1 is MNHNY and CDR2 SVGAGI (reference sequence).

This chain connects TRBV7-4 to TRBJ1-2, with 7 bases matching TRBD1. The CDR3 sequence is 16 residues long. Germline V CDR1 and CDR2: SGHVT, SQSDAQ. V lost 2 bases to trimming and J lost 4 bases; unmatched junction nucleotides: 10. CDR3 nucleotides: TGTGCCAGCAGCTTACCCCTCGGGACAGCCGGCTATGGCTACACCTTC. The encoded protein is CASSLPLGTAGYGYTF.

This clone was recorded only once. The V gene is TRBV7-2, the J gene TRBJ2-3, with TRBD2 matching over 9 bases. This CDR3 has 18 amino acids. V shed 6 bases and J 5 bases; nucleotides not matched to a gene: 18. CDR1 and CDR2 (germline): SGHTA, FQGNSA. Here the CDR3 DNA reads TGTGCCAGCAGATCGCCGAAACTTGTGCGGGGGGGAGGAGATACGCAGTATTTT. Protein: CASRSPKLVRGGGDTQYF.

The rearrangement joins TRBV6-1 to TRBJ2-3; 8 positions match TRBD1. Per germline, CDR1 MNHNS and CDR2 SASEGT. The CDR3 covers 13 residues. Trimming removed 10 bases from V and 7 bases from J; junction bases left unmatched: 10. The CDR3 DNA follows: TGTGCCACGCGGACAGGGCCATTTAATACGCAGTATTTT. It codes for CATRTGPFNTQYF.

CDR3: CASSLVCGRGNTEAFF. The DNA of the CDR3 is TGTGCCAGCAGCTTGGTCTGTGGCAGGGGGAACACTGAAGCTTTCTTT. This chain connects TRBV5-6 to TRBJ1-1; possibly TRBD1 for D (6 bases). Germline loops: CDR1 SGHDT, CDR2 YYEEEE. The CDR3 contains 16 residues. V lost 0 bases to trimming and J lost 1 base, with 13 bases between them.

The rearrangement links TRBV2 to TRBJ1-2; 8 bases align to TRBD1. Germline CDR1 SNHLY, CDR2 FYNNEI. Trimming removed 7 bases from V and 6 bases from J; junction bases left unmatched: 7. There are 13 residues in the CDR3. CDR3 residues: CASKLDRENGYTF. CDR3 bases: TGTGCCAGCAAACTGGACAGGGAAAATGGCTACACCTTC.

CDR3 protein: CASSLGATSGGPDNEQFF. For the CDR3, the DNA is TGTGCCAGCAGCTTGGGGGCAACTAGCGGGGGGCCAGACAATGAGCAGTTCTTC. The chain combines TRBV5-4 with TRBJ2-1; 12 bases map to TRBD2. Trimming took 0 bases from V and 5 from J; bases not matched to a gene: 9. CDR1 is SGHNT, CDR2 YYREEE, per germline (reference sequence). The CDR3 contains 18 residues.

Of note for this clone: Other DNA sequences of this sample code for an identical CDR3. This chain uses TRBV27 with TRBJ1-4, with 8 bases that match TRBD1. The CDR3 has 15 amino acids. V lost 0 bases to trimming and J lost 7 bases; unmatched junction nucleotides: 4. Germline-derived CDR1 and CDR2 are MNHEY and SMNVEV (reference sequence). CDR3 sequence (DNA): TGTGCCAGCAGTTTATCGGACAGGGCCGGTGAAAAACTGTTTTTT. Translation: CASSLSDRAGEKLFF.